What follows describes a single T cell receptor beta chain. Its antigen is not identified. If patients had autoimmune disease history or systemic immunosuppression, they were excluded. J lost 5 bases, V lost 4 bases, and 8 bases had no gene match. From germline, CDR1 is KGHSY and CDR2 FQNENV. CDR3 size: 16 residues. This entry comes from a study of OX40 agonist ivuxolimab in advanced cancers. Overall study context: Earlier treatment with anti-PD-1, anti-PD-L1 or anti-CTLA-4 was permitted, and under 50% had received some.

General study points: Certain nonresponders additionally had low normalized T-cell clonal expansion. Among the lowest peripheral clonal expansion occurred in 0.1-3.0 mg/kg partial responders.

Assay: immunoSEQ multiplex PCR; the TCRdb copy retains only in-frame clones and omits some. The sample includes around 70,000 clones, around four fifths seen only once; the top ten take roughly a tenth. This clonotype was sampled from an adult with an advanced solid tumor such as melanoma, head and neck, liver or kidney cancer. The chain recombines TRBV16 with TRBJ1-5; 10 nucleotides align to TRBD1. Sequenced material: CD4+ or CD8+ T cells sorted from blood, taken in a trial of the OX40 agonist ivuxolimab. The CDR3 bases are TGTGCCAGCAGCCCGAGACCCGGGACAGGGGATCAGCCCCAGCATTTT. As protein: CASSPRPGTGDQPQHF.